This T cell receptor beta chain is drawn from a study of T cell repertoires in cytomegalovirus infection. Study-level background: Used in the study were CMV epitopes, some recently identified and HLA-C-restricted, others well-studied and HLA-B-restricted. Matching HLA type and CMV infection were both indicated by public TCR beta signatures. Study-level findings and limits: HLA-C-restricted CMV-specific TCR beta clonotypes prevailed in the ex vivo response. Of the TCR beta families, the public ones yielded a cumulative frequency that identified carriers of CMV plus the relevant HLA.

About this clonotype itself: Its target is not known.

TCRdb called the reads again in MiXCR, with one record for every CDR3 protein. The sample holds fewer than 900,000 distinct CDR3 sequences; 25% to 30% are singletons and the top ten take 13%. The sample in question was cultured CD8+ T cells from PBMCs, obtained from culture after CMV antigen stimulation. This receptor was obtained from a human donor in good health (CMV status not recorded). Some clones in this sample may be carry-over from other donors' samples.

In DNA form, the CDR3 reads TGTGCCAGCAGCCAAAGGCGGCAAGCTAACTATGGCTACACCTTC. It encodes CASSQRRQANYGYTF. This chain links TRBV7-4 with TRBJ1-2; no firm D call. Germline V gene sequence: CDR1 SGHVT, CDR2 SQSDAQ. The CDR3 extends over 15 amino acids. Trimming pared 5 bases from V and 0 bases from J, leaving 13 bases between. Looking up the rest from reference TRBV7-4 and TRBJ1-2 gives the full variable domain: GAGVSQSPRYKVAKRGRDVALRCDSISGHVTLYWYRQTLGQGSEVLTYSQSDAQRDKSGRPSGRFSAERPERSVSTLKIQRTEQGDSAVYLCASSQRRQANYGYTFGSGTRLTVV.